The 9 T cell receptor beta chains given below trace back to one sample, sequenced in a study of blood T cells in healthy people across ages. The use of a sample-barcoded 5' primer and a J-beta primer mix characterized a second PCR of roughly 6 to 11 cycles. TCRdb re-called the 5' RACE reads with MiXCR, one entry per CDR3 protein. The table lists about 720,000 distinct CDR3 sequences, 20% to 25% of them singletons. Sequencing was performed on blood. These receptors all come from a man between 65 and 79 years old in good health.

There are a few counts of this clonotype. The chain combines TRBV2 with TRBJ2-7; unclear D gene. The length of the CDR3 is 15 residues. The germline V gene has CDR1 SNHLY and CDR2 FYNNEI. V gave up 2 bases and J gave up 1 base, with 12 bases separating them. The CDR3 DNA sequence: TGTGCCAGCAGTGAAATGGCTATATCTTCCTACGAGCAGTACGTC. It codes for CASSEMAISSYEQYV.

This clonotype was seen more than once but under ten times. The chain joins TRBV10-3 to TRBJ2-3, with 10 bases fitting TRBD1. V shed 7 bases, J shed 4 bases, and the junction held 5 bases outside the gene matches. This CDR3 spans 14 amino acids. Germline V gene data show CDR1 as ENHRY and CDR2 as SYGVKD. CDR3 in DNA: TGTGCCATCAACCCGGGACAGGGGTCAGATACGCAGTATTTT. The encoded protein is CAINPGQGSDTQYF.

As for this clonotype: An end of the junction differs from the germline gene, which may be a read error. The chain links TRBV12-3 or TRBV12-4 to TRBJ2-5; TRBD2 is a possible D gene (6 bases). The CDR3 length is 12 residues. For the CDR3, the DNA is TGTGCCAGCAGGGGACTGGAAGAGATCCAGTACTTC. Amino acids: CASRGLEEIQYF.

This rearrangement joins TRBV12-3 or TRBV12-4 to TRBJ2-1, with 7 bases that match TRBD2. CDR3 length: 10 amino acids. V shed 5 bases, J shed 15 bases, and the junction held 4 bases outside the gene matches. The chain's CDR3 is CASSGLVPFF. The CDR3 DNA reads TGTGCCAGCAGTGGACTAGTCCCGTTCTTC.

CDR3 DNA sequence: TGTGCCAGCGGTACGTACAATGAGCAGTTCTTC. It is translated as CASGTYNEQFF. The V gene is TRBV3-1, the J gene TRBJ2-1; no firm D call. V lost 8 bases and J 4 bases, leaving 6 bases between the germline ends. Germline V gene sequence: CDR1 LGHDT, CDR2 YNNKEL (reference sequence). The CDR3 sequence is 11 residues long.

The V gene is TRBV20-1, the J gene TRBJ2-5; D is uncertain. CDR1 DFQATT and CDR2 SNEGSKA come from the germline V gene (reference sequence). CDR3 length: 13 amino acids. V lost 3 bases to trimming and J lost 5 bases, with 13 bases between them. CDR3 loop: CSASEGFQETQYF. In nucleotides, the CDR3 is TGCAGTGCTAGTGAAGGCTTCCAGGAGACCCAGTACTTC.

The rearrangement joins TRBV5-6 to TRBJ1-2; 9 nucleotides match TRBD1. This CDR3 comprises 15 residues. V trimming: 3 bases; J trimming: 2 bases; junction bases outside the gene matches: 5. Looked up from germline, CDR1 is SGHDT and CDR2 is YYEEEE. The CDR3 region is CASSYNRGRNYGYTF. CDR3 DNA sequence: TGTGCCAGCAGCTACAACAGGGGGCGGAACTATGGCTACACCTTC.

The chain has TRBV7-2 and TRBJ2-1; TRBD2 agrees at 12 bases. The CDR3 covers 16 residues. Germline-derived CDR1 and CDR2 are SGHTA and FQGNSA. The J segment lost 6 bases and the V segment lost 5 bases, leaving 8 bases of the junction unmatched. CDR3 in DNA: TGTGCCAGCAGCCCGACTAGCGGGAGATCTCGCAATGAGCAGTTCTTC. This codes for CASSPTSGRSRNEQFF.

This clonotype has at least ten counts. The V call is TRBV20-1, the J call TRBJ1-4; D is possibly TRBD1 (6 bases). V lost 3 bases, J lost 5 bases, and 10 bases lay in between. The length of the CDR3 is 13 residues. Germline CDR1 is DFQATT and CDR2 is SNEGSKA (reference sequence). CDR3 amino acids: CSARDSINEKLFF. The CDR3 coding sequence is TGCAGTGCTAGGGACAGCATAAATGAAAAACTGTTTTTT.